This TCR beta chain was documented in a study of blood T cell repertoires in COVID-19. Study context: Sites across the United States, Italy and Spain contributed samples from acute and convalescent COVID-19.

Participant ages covered about 18 to 89 years across 24 US areas. As originally analysed: Quantification of nucleated cells was approximated via reference gene primer amplification. Profiling relied on immunoSEQ multiplex PCR, and the TCRdb table lists in-frame clones only, not all of them. The V and J calls and clone size are taken from that table; D and trimming were inferred from the DNA. In the table there are a few hundred thousand clones, more than 75% of which are singletons. The sequenced sample consisted of PBMCs or T cells enriched from blood (not recorded which). The sequence was obtained from a woman between 50 and 59 years old who had been exposed to COVID-19.

The CDR3 sequence is CASSSDRGHNQPQHF. CDR3 bases: TGTGCCAGCTCTTCGGACAGGGGGCACAATCAGCCCCAGCATTTT. The chain joins TRBV18 to TRBJ1-5; TRBD1 agrees at 11 bases. CDR3 size: 15 residues. With V trimmed by 6 bases and J by 3 bases, 4 bases remained unmatched. The germline CDR1 and CDR2 sequences are KGHSH and LQKENI.